This entry lists 21 T cell receptor beta chains sequenced from one sample in a study of brain T cells in children with intractable seizures. Assay used: immunoSEQ multiplex PCR; TCRdb lists only in-frame clones, some missing. The sample contains under 150,000 clones, 90% to 95% of which appear only once. The sample was peripheral blood, taken at surgery. The receptors originated from a boy younger than two with hemimegalencephaly and intractable seizures.

The chain has TRBV9 and TRBJ2-1, with 8 bases identical to TRBD2. Unmatched junction bases numbered 7, after V lost 4 bases and J lost 4 bases. The CDR3 spans 15 residues. The germline CDR1 and CDR2 sequences are SGDLS and YYNGEE. CDR3: CASSLSGSGYNEQFF. DNA of the CDR3: TGTGCCAGCAGCCTAAGCGGGAGTGGGTACAATGAGCAGTTCTTC.

This chain connects TRBV5-4 to TRBJ2-7, with D possibly matching TRBD1 (7 bases). Per germline, CDR1 SGHNT and CDR2 YYREEE (reference sequence). V was trimmed by 2 bases and J by 1 base, leaving 13 bases between them. There are 15 residues in the CDR3. Here the CDR3 DNA reads TGTGCCAGCAGCTTCGGAGGGACAGCGTCCTACGAGCAGTACTTC. Translated: CASSFGGTASYEQYF.

The genes are TRBV6-2 or TRBV6-3 and TRBJ2-3; D is unclear. Between the trimmed V and J ends, which lost 4 bases and 3 bases, there was a span of 8 bases. The CDR3 length is 13 residues. Germline V gene lookup returns CDR1 MNHEY and CDR2 SVGEGT. This CDR3 is CASSSHETDTQYF. The CDR3 DNA is TGTGCCAGCAGTTCTCACGAGACAGATACGCAGTATTTT.

V and J are TRBV27 and TRBJ1-5, with 9 positions matching TRBD1. Per the germline V gene, CDR1 is MNHEY and CDR2 is SMNVEV (reference sequence). Unmatched junction bases numbered 4, after V lost 5 bases and J lost 5 bases. The CDR3 has 14 residues. The CDR3 DNA follows: TGTGCCAGCAGTCCCCGGGACAGGGATCAGCCCCAGCATTTT. Translation: CASSPRDRDQPQHF.

The rearrangement links TRBV13 to TRBJ2-6; no clear D gene. There are 15 residues in the CDR3. Trimming left V 1 base short and J 1 base short, with 5 bases between. Germline V gene data show CDR1 as PRHDT and CDR2 as FYEKMQ (reference sequence). The DNA for the CDR3 is TGTGCCAGCAGCTTAGCTGGGTCTGGGGCCAACGTCCTGACTTTC. Amino acid sequence: CASSLAGSGANVLTF.

A remark on this clone: Germline and junction disagree at one end, which may indicate a read error. V and J are TRBV18 and TRBJ2-7; the match to TRBD2 covers 10 bases. The germline CDR1 and CDR2 sequences are KGHSH and LQKENI. This CDR3 has 14 amino acids. In DNA form, the CDR3 reads TGTGCCAGCTCCCTAGCGGGAGAGTCCTTCGAGCAGTACTTC. Encoded protein: CASSLAGESFEQYF. Variable domain in full (rest from reference TRBV18 and TRBJ2-7): NAGVMQNPRHLVRRRGQEARLRCSPMKGHSHVYWYRQLPEEGLKFMVYLQKENIIDESGMPKERFSAEFPKEGPSILRIQQVVRGDSAAYFCASSLAGESFEQYFGPGTRLTVT.

The chain recombines TRBV27 with TRBJ1-1, with D hard to call. Per the germline V gene, CDR1 is MNHEY and CDR2 is SMNVEV (reference sequence). Trimming pared 7 bases from V and 5 bases from J, leaving 14 bases between. The CDR3 spans 13 residues. As DNA, the CDR3 is TGTGCCAGCACCCCCTACGGTCGGACTGAAGCTTTCTTT. Residues: CASTPYGRTEAFF.

The chain joins TRBV19 to TRBJ2-3; 7 bases fit TRBD2. Germline values: CDR1 LNHDA, CDR2 SQIVND (reference sequence). The CDR3 contains 17 residues. Losses at the gene ends were 2 bases for V and 1 base for J; bases not matched to a gene: 9. The CDR3 nucleotides are TGTGCCAGTAGTATACGGGGGGTTGGAGGCCGCACAGATACGCAGTATTTT. This translates into CASSIRGVGGRTDTQYF.

The J gene is TRBJ2-5, the V gene TRBV6-5; D is ambiguous. Germline CDR1 MNHEY, CDR2 SVGAGI. The CDR3 contains 14 residues. V was clipped by 2 bases and J by 7 bases, with 14 bases between them. The CDR3 bases are TGTGCCAGCAGTTACACTACTCCTCCCGGGACCCAGTACTTC. As protein: CASSYTTPPGTQYF.

The chain uses TRBV28 and TRBJ2-3; 9 bases fit TRBD1. With 2 bases clipped from V and 3 bases from J, the junction kept 3 bases outside the gene matches. This CDR3 is built from 15 residues. The V gene's germline CDR1 is MDHEN and CDR2 SYDVKM. The CDR3 nucleotides read TGTGCCAGCAGTTTAACGGGACAGGGAACAGATACGCAGTATTTT. Amino acid sequence: CASSLTGQGTDTQYF. The full variable domain, its missing parts supplied by reference TRBV28 and TRBJ2-3, is DVKVTQSSRYLVKRTGEKVFLECVQDMDHENMFWYRQDPGLGLRLIYFSYDVKMKEKGDIPEGYSVSREKKERFSLILESASTNQTSMYLCASSLTGQGTDTQYFGPGTRLTVL.

The chain couples TRBV9 to TRBJ2-2, with D possibly TRBD1 on 6 matching bases. The ends were cut back, 3 bases at V and 2 bases at J, with 8 bases in the middle. There are 14 residues in the CDR3. CDR1 is SGDLS, CDR2 YYNGEE, per germline. The CDR3 protein is CASSAGQNTGELFF. DNA of the CDR3: TGTGCCAGCAGCGCGGGACAAAACACCGGGGAGCTGTTTTTT.

This sequence joins TRBV9 and TRBJ2-3; D is uncertain. The CDR3 contains 14 residues. Germline CDR1 and CDR2: SGDLS and YYNGEE. Between the trimmed V and J ends, which lost 2 bases and 2 bases, there was a span of 9 bases. The CDR3 coding sequence is TGTGCCAGCAGCGTGGCCCTATTCACAGATACGCAGTATTTT. This encodes CASSVALFTDTQYF.

CDR3 nucleotides: TGTGCTAGTGGTTTGGTAGGTGGCAGGGGCCTCACTGAAGCTTTCTTT. It yields the protein CASGLVGGRGLTEAFF. V and J are TRBV12-5 and TRBJ1-1; D possibly corresponds to TRBD1 (6 bases). The CDR3 length is 16 residues. Germline V gene lookup returns CDR1 LGHNT and CDR2 FRNRAP. The V end was cut by 0 bases, the J end by 4 bases, with 15 bases between.

This clone was seen a single time. This rearrangement joins TRBV19 to TRBJ1-2; D not resolved. Trimming shortened V by 5 bases and J by 4 bases, and 11 bases separated the two germline ends. Germline V lookup: CDR1 LNHDA, CDR2 SQIVND (reference sequence). This CDR3 has 13 amino acids. The CDR3 nucleotides are TGTGCCAGTAGTGCTCCGGGGATCTATGGCTACACCTTC. Encoded protein: CASSAPGIYGYTF.

The genes are TRBV20-1 and TRBJ2-7, with D hard to call. CDR3 size: 11 residues. V lost 4 bases and J lost 2, with 6 bases in between. Germline V gene lookup returns CDR1 DFQATT and CDR2 SNEGSKA (reference sequence). The CDR3 here is CSATTAYEQYF. CDR3 nucleotides: TGCAGTGCTACTACCGCCTACGAGCAGTACTTC.

This clone was counted once. V gene TRBV12-3 or TRBV12-4 combines with J gene TRBJ2-1; 7 bases align to TRBD2. The CDR3 spans 13 residues. J was trimmed by 10 bases and V by 6 bases; bases with no gene match: 9. CDR3 loop: CASRSGGSGEQFF. CDR3 nucleotides: TGTGCCAGCAGATCGGGCGGGAGTGGAGAGCAGTTCTTC.

This chain connects TRBV29-1 to TRBJ1-4; D ambiguous. Germline values: CDR1 SQVTM, CDR2 ANQGSEA. The CDR3 covers 13 residues. V was pared by 6 bases and J by 8 bases, with 16 bases between. The CDR3 DNA sequence: TGCAGCGTCCGGACGGGAATAAGGGAAAAACTGTTTTTT. Encoded protein: CSVRTGIREKLFF.

The rearrangement links TRBV28 to TRBJ2-1; D is possibly TRBD1 or TRBD2 (5 bases each). The CDR3 is 14 residues long. V was cut by 7 bases and J by 0 bases, with 10 bases left in between. Germline V CDR1 and CDR2: MDHEN, SYDVKM. This CDR3 reads CASIWDGSYNEQFF. CDR3 nucleotide sequence: TGTGCCAGCATCTGGGACGGCTCCTACAATGAGCAGTTCTTC.

V and J are TRBV7-3 and TRBJ2-3, with D possibly matching TRBD1 (6 bases). Germline V CDR1 and CDR2: SGHTA, FQGTGA. The V end lost 5 bases, the J end lost 3 bases, and 12 bases lay between the germline ends. This CDR3 contains 14 residues. CDR3 sequence (DNA): TGTGCCAGCAGCCTGACAGGTGGGACAGATACGCAGTATTTT. This encodes CASSLTGGTDTQYF.

The rearrangement joins TRBV5-4 to TRBJ2-7; 10 nucleotides agree with TRBD1. The CDR3 runs 14 residues. Germline V gene lookup returns CDR1 SGHNT and CDR2 YYREEE (reference sequence). Trimming cost V 4 bases and J 6 bases; bases outside gene matches: 7. CDR3 sequence reads: CASSRRQGAGEQYF. CDR3 sequence (DNA): TGTGCCAGCAGCAGACGACAGGGGGCGGGCGAGCAGTACTTC.

V and J are TRBV28 and TRBJ1-1; D gene unclear. CDR1 and CDR2 (germline): MDHEN, SYDVKM. The CDR3 covers 14 residues. The V gene lost 3 bases and the J gene lost 2 bases, with 10 bases spanning the gap. CDR3 loop: CASSLQATNTEAFF. The CDR3 nucleotides are TGTGCCAGCAGTTTGCAGGCTACTAACACTGAAGCTTTCTTT.